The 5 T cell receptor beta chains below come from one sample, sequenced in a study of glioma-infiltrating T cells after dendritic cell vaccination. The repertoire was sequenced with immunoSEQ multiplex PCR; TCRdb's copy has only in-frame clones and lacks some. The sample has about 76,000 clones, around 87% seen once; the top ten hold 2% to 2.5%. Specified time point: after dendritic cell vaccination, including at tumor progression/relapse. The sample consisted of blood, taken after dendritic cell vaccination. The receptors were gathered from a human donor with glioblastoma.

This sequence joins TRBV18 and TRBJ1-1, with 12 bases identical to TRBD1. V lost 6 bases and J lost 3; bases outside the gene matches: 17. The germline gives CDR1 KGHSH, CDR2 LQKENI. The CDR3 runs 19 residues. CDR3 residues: CASSPVYGTGGYWDTEAFF. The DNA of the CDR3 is TGTGCCAGCTCCCCGGTATACGGGACAGGGGGCTATTGGGACACTGAAGCTTTCTTT.

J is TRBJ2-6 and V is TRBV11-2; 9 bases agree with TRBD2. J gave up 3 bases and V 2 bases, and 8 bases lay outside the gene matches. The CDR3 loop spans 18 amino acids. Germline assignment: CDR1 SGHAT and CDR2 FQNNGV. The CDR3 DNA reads TGTGCCAGCAGCTTAAGTAGCGGGGGAATTGTTGGGGCCAACGTCCTGACTTTC. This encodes CASSLSSGGIVGANVLTF.

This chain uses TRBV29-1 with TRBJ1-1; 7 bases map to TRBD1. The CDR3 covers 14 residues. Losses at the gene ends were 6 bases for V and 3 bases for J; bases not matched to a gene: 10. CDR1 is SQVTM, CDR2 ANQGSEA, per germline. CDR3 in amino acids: CSVSQGGGDTEAFF. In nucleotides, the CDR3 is TGCAGCGTCAGCCAGGGGGGAGGTGACACTGAAGCTTTCTTT.

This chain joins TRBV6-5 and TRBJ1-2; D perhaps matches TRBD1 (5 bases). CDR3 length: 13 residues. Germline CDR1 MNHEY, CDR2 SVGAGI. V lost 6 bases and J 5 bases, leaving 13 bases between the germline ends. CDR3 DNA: TGTGCCAGCAGCCCCCTGGGGCCTTATGGCTACACCTTC. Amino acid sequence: CASSPLGPYGYTF.

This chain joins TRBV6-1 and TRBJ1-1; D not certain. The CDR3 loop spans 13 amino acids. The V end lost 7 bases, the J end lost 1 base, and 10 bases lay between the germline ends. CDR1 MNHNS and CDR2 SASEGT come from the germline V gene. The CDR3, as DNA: TGTGCCAGCACCCCGGGGTGGAACACTGAAGCTTTCTTT. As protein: CASTPGWNTEAFF.